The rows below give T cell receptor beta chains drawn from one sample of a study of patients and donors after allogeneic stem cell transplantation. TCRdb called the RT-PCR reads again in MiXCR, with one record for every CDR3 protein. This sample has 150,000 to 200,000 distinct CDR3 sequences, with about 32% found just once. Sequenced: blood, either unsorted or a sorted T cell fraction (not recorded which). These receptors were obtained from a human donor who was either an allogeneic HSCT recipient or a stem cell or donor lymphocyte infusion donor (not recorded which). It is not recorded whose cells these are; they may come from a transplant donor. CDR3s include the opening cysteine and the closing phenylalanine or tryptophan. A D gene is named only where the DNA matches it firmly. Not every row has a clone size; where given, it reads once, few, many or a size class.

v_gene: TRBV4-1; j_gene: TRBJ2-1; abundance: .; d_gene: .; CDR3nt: TGCGCCAGCAGCCAAGTCCCTAGCGCGCTCAATGAGCAGTTCTTC; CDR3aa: CASSQVPSALNEQFF
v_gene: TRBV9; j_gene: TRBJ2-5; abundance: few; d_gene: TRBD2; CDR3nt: TGTGCCAGCAGCGTTTCTGGGACTAGAAGGGCCCAAGAGACCCAGTACTTC; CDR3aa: CASSVSGTRRAQETQYF
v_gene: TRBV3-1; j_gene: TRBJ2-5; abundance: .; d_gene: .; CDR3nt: TGTGCCAGCAGCCAAGTTGGGGCCGGACCGCAAGAGACCCAGTACTTC; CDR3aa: CASSQVGAGPQETQYF
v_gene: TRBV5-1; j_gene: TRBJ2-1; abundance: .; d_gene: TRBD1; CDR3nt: TGCGCCAGCAGCCTGGGACAGGTGGAGCAGTTCTTC; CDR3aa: CASSLGQVEQFF
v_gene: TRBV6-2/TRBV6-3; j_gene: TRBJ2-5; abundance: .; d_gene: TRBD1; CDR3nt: TGTGCCAGCGGACAGGTAGTTTCGGCCCAGTACTTC; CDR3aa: CASGQVVSAQYF
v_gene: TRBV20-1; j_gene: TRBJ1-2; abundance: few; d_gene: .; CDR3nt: TGCAGTGCTAGCCCCACGCAGCCTCTCTATGGCTACACCTTC; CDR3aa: CSASPTQPLYGYTF
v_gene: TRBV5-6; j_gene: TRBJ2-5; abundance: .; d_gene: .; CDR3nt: TGTGCCAGCAGCTTGCCTATGTCAGGCGTTGAGACCCAGTACTTC; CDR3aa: CASSLPMSGVETQYF
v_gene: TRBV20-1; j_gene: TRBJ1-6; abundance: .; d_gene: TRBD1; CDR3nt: TGCAGTGCTAGGTATCAGGACAGGGACGGCTCACCCCTCCACTTT; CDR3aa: CSARYQDRDGSPLHF
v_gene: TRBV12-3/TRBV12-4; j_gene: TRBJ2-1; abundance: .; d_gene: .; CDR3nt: TGTGCCAGCAGGCTCGTTTGGGGAGATAAGATCCATGAGCAGTTCTTC; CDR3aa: CASRLVWGDKIHEQFF
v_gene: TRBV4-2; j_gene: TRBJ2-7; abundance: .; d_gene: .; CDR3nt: TGTGCCAGCAGCCACAAAGACACCTACGAGCAGTACTTC; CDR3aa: CASSHKDTYEQYF
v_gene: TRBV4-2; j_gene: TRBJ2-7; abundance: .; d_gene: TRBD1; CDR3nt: TGTGCCAGCAGCCAAGAAGGGACAGTCTTCTACGAGCAGTACTTC; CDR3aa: CASSQEGTVFYEQYF
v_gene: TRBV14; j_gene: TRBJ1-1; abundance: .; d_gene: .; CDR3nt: TGTGCCAGCAGCTCAATCGGGGGGTATTACGCTTTCTTT; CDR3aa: CASSSIGGYYAFF
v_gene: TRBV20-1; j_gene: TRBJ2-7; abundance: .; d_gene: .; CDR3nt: TGCAGCTTACAAGGGTCATCCGTAGGGGAGCAGTACTTC; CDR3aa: CSLQGSSVGEQYF
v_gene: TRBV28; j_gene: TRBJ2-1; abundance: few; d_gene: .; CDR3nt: TGTGCCAGCTGTACCGGAGGGATCTCCTACAATGAGCAGTTCTTC; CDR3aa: CASCTGGISYNEQFF
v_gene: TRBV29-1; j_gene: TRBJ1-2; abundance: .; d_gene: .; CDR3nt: TGCAGCGTTGAAGATATTTCACCTGGAGGCTACACCTTC; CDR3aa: CSVEDISPGGYTF
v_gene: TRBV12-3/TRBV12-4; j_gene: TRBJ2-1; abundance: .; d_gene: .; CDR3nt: TGTGCCAGCCAGCGGTACAATGAGCAGTTCTTC; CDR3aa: CASQRYNEQFF
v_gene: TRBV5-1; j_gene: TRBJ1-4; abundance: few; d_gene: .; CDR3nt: TGCGCCAGCAGCCTGGGACAAGATAATGAAAAACTGTTTTTT; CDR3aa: CASSLGQDNEKLFF
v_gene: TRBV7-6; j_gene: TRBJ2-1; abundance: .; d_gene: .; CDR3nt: TGTGCCAGCAGCTCGACGGAGGGATCCTACAATGAGCAGTTCTTC; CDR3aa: CASSSTEGSYNEQFF
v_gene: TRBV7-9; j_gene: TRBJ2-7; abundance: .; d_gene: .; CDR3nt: TGTGCCAGCAGCCAACGAAGGGGACCCTACGAGCAGTACTTC; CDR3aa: CASSQRRGPYEQYF
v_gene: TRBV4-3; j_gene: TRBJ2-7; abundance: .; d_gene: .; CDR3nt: TGCGCCAGCAGCCAAGATCGGGCTAGCTGGACTTTATACGAGCAGTACTTC; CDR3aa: CASSQDRASWTLYEQYF
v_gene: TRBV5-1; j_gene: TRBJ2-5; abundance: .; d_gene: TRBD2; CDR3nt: TGCGCCAGCAGCTTGGAACTAGCGGGAGATGGAGAGACCCAGTACTTC; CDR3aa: CASSLELAGDGETQYF
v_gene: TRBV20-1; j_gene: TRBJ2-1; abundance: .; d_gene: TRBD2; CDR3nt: TGCAGTGCTTGGACTAGCGGGAGGGCCATGTACAATGAGCAGTTCTTC; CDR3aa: CSAWTSGRAMYNEQFF
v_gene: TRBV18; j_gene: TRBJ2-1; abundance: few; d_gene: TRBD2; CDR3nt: TGTGCCAGCTCACAAACTAGCGGCCTCCACAATGAGCAGTTCTTC; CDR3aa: CASSQTSGLHNEQFF
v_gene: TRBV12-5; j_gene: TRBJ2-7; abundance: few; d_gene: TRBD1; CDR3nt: TGTGCTAGTGGACGCGACAGGGTGATCGACGAGCAGTACTTC; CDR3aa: CASGRDRVIDEQYF
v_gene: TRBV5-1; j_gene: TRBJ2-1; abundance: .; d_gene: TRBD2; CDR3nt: TGCGCCAGCAGCTTGGCCGGGACTACCCGCTCCTACAATGAGCAGTTCTTC; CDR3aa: CASSLAGTTRSYNEQFF
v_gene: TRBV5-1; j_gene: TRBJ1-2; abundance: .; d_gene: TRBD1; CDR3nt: TGCGCCAGCAGCCTAGGACAGGGTTCGGTCTCGACCTTC; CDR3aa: CASSLGQGSVSTF
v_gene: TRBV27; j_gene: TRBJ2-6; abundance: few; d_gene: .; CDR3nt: TGTGCCAGCAGTTTCCTCTCTGGGGCCAACGTCCTGACTTTC; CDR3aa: CASSFLSGANVLTF
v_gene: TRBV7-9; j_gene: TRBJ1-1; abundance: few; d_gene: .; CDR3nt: TGTGCCAGCAGCTTAGGGGCCAGGGTCACTGAAGCTTTCTTT; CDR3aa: CASSLGARVTEAFF
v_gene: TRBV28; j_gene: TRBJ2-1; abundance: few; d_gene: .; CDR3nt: TGTGCCAGCAGGCCATCGCAATTGGCAGGTTACAATGAGCAGTTCTTC; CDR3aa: CASRPSQLAGYNEQFF
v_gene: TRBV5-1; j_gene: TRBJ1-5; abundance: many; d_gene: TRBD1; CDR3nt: TGTGCCAGCAGTTCCGGGACAGGGAACCAGCCCCAGCATTTT; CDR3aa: CASSSGTGNQPQHF
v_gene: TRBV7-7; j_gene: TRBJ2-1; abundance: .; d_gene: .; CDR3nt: TGTGCTAGCAGCTTAGGTGTGGGAGTTCTGGATGAGCAGTTCTTC; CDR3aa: CASSLGVGVLDEQFF
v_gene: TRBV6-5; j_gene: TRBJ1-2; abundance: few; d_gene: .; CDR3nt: TGTGCCAGCAGTTACGGCTCCTCGGGAGGCTATGGCTACACCTTC; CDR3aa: CASSYGSSGGYGYTF
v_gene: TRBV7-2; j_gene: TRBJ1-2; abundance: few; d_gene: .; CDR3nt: TGTGCCAGCAGCGCGGACCAGGCTTATGGCTACACCTTC; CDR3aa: CASSADQAYGYTF
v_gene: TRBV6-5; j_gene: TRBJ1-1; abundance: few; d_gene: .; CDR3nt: TGTGCCAGCAGTGGGCAGATGAACACTGAAGCTTTCTTT; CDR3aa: CASSGQMNTEAFF
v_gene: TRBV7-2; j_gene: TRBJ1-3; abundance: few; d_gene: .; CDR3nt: TGTGCCAGCAGCTTTTCAGGACAAGGAAACACCATATATTTT; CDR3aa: CASSFSGQGNTIYF
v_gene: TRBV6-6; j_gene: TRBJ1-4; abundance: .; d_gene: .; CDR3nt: TGTGCCAGCAGTTTATTTCAGTATTTTAATGAAAAACTGTTTTTT; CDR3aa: CASSLFQYFNEKLFF
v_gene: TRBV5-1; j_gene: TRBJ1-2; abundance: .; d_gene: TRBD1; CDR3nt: TGCGCCAGCAGCTGGGACAGATCTAACTATGGCTACACCTTC; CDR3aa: CASSWDRSNYGYTF
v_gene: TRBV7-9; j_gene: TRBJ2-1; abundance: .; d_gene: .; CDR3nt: TGTGCCAGCAGCTTAGAGGCGGGGCCTGAGCAGTTCTTC; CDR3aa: CASSLEAGPEQFF
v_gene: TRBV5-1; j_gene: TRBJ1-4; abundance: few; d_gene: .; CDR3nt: TGCGCCAGCAGCCCCACGACTGGCAGCGATAATGAAAAACTGTTTTTT; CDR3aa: CASSPTTGSDNEKLFF
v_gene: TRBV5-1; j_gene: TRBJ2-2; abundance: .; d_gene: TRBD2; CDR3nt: TGCGCCAGCAGACTAGCGGGAGTCACGGCCGGGGAGCTGTTTTTT; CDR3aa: CASRLAGVTAGELFF
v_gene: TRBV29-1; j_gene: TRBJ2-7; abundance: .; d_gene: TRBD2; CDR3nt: TGCAGCGTTGCCCGTTACACTAGCGGTAGCGCCTACGAGCAGTACTTC; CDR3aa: CSVARYTSGSAYEQYF
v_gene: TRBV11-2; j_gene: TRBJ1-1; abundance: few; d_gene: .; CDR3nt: TGTGCCAGCAGCTTAGATCCCCCGGGACCCACTGAAGCTTTCTTT; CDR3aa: CASSLDPPGPTEAFF
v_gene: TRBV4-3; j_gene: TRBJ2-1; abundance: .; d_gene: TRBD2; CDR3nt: TGCGCCAGCAGCCCGCCACTAGCGGGAGGCGAGGAGCAGTTCTTC; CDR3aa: CASSPPLAGGEEQFF
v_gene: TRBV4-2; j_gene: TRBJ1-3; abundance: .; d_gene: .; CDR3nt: TGTGCCAGCAGCCAAGGGGTCGGCTCTGGAAACACCATATATTTT; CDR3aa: CASSQGVGSGNTIYF
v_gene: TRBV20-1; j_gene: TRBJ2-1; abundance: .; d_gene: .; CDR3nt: TGCAGTGCTAACAGGGCTACCTCCTACAATGAGCAGTTCTTC; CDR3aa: CSANRATSYNEQFF
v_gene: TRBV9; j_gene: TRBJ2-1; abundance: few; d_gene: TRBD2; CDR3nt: TGTGCCAGCAGCGAGACCGGGACTAGCGATTTTGAGCAGTTCTTC; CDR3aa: CASSETGTSDFEQFF
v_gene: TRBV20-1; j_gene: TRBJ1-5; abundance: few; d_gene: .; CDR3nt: TGCAGTGCTAAAGTGGCAACAAGCAATCAGCCCCAGCATTTT; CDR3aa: CSAKVATSNQPQHF
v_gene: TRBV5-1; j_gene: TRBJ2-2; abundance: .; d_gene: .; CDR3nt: TGCGCCAGCAGTTTGGGTTATGCAGGCACCGGGGAGCTGTTTTTT; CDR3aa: CASSLGYAGTGELFF
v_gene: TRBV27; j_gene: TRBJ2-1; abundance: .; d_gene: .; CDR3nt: TGTGCCAGCAGTCCAGGAGGGATCTCCTACAATGAGCAGTTCTTC; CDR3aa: CASSPGGISYNEQFF
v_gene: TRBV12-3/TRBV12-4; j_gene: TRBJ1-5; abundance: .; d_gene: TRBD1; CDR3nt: TGTGCCAGCACCATGGACAGGTTCTCCAATCAGCCCCAGCATTTT; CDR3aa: CASTMDRFSNQPQHF